The 10 T cell receptor beta chains listed next were all sequenced from one sample in a study of blood T cells in healthy people across ages. Alongside a J-beta primer mix, a sample-barcoded 5' primer served in a second PCR lasting roughly 6 to 11 cycles. Each CDR3 protein gets one entry after TCRdb re-called the 5' RACE reads with MiXCR. In the table there are about 780,000 distinct CDR3 sequences, about half of which are singletons. The specimen sequenced was blood. The source of these receptors is a man older than 75 in good health.

Worth noting for this clonotype: An end of the junction does not agree with germline; a read error may underlie this. J is TRBJ2-1 and V is TRBV7-2, with unresolved D. CDR3 length: 11 amino acids. CDR1 is SGHTA and CDR2 is FQGNSA in the germline V gene. The CDR3 region has the DNA TGTGCCAGCGGCCAGTACAATGAGCGGTTCTTC. Translation gives CASGQYNERFF.

This clonotype was recorded many times. V usage is TRBV7-3 and J usage is TRBJ2-4; tentatively, D is TRBD2 (5 bases). V was clipped by 5 bases and J by 8 bases, with 22 bases between them. Germline values: CDR1 SGHTA, CDR2 FQGTGA. The CDR3 sequence is 16 residues long. CDR3 residues: CASSRPRGPIQDIQYF. CDR3 DNA: TGTGCCAGCAGCCGCCCCCGGGGTCCGATTCAAGACATTCAGTACTTC.

The chain combines TRBV11-2 with TRBJ2-3, with TRBD2 identical over 10 bases. The CDR3 loop spans 16 amino acids. V was clipped by 0 bases and J by 5 bases; unmatched bases: 5. Per germline, CDR1 SGHAT and CDR2 FQNNGV. CDR3 DNA sequence: TGTGCCAGCAGCTTAGATTTTAGACTAGCGGGAGATACGCAGTATTTT. Translating it yields CASSLDFRLAGDTQYF.

In this sample, this clonotype turned up a few times. The rearrangement links TRBV12-3 or TRBV12-4 to TRBJ2-2; no firm D call. The ends were cut back, 0 bases at V and 5 bases at J, with 10 bases in the middle. This CDR3 comprises 15 residues. Here the CDR3 reads CASSLAPLGTGELFF. The CDR3 DNA is TGTGCCAGCAGTTTAGCCCCTTTGGGGACCGGGGAGCTGTTTTTT.

This clonotype was seen only once. CDR3 bases: TGTGCCAGCAGCCGGAGAGCGGGAGGGAAGCCAGATACGCAGTATTTT. Translating it yields CASSRRAGGKPDTQYF. The chain combines TRBV9 with TRBJ2-3, with TRBD2 matching 10 bases. CDR3 size: 16 residues. CDR1 SGDLS and CDR2 YYNGEE come from the germline V gene. V lost 4 bases to trimming and J lost 4 bases; unmatched junction nucleotides: 9.

V and J are TRBV12-3 or TRBV12-4 and TRBJ2-1; D is tentatively TRBD1 or TRBD2 (7 bases each). Trimming cost V 2 bases and J 13 bases, with 18 bases left between them. The CDR3 runs to 14 residues. The CDR3 DNA follows: TGTGCCAGCAGTTTACCCCCAGGGGGGGAGACCCAGTTCTTC. This sequence encodes CASSLPPGGETQFF.

The V gene is TRBV20-1, the J gene TRBJ2-3; D uncertain. Germline V gene lookup returns CDR1 DFQATT and CDR2 SNEGSKA (reference sequence). V dropped 6 bases and J dropped 2 bases, with 18 bases sitting between them. CDR3 length equals 15 residues. The CDR3 DNA reads as TGCAGTGCCCTAATGAGCGAGCTTCACACAGATACGCAGTATTTT. This sequence encodes CSALMSELHTDTQYF.

V gene TRBV6-2 or TRBV6-3 combines with J gene TRBJ2-1; a possible D gene is TRBD1 (5 bases). The DNA end favors TRBJ2-7, so the J call may be wrong. This CDR3 contains 16 residues. Germline lookup yields CDR1 MNHEY and CDR2 SVGEGT. CDR3 sequence (DNA): TGTGCCAGCAGTTACGGGGCAGCGAGCTCCTACAATGAGCAGTACTTC. Its translation: CASSYGAASSYNEQYF.

The chain links TRBV29-1 to TRBJ2-3; 9 bases agree with TRBD2. Germline V gene lookup returns CDR1 SQVTM and CDR2 ANQGSEA. Unmatched junction bases numbered 9, after V lost 7 bases and J lost 1 base. The CDR3 contains 15 residues. CDR3 nucleotides: TGCAGCGCGCCACAGACTAGCGGCCGCACAGATACGCAGTATTTT. This sequence encodes CSAPQTSGRTDTQYF.

The chain couples TRBV29-1 to TRBJ2-1, with unresolved D. V was clipped by 4 bases and J by 4 bases, with 8 bases between them. CDR1 is SQVTM and CDR2 is ANQGSEA in the germline V gene. The CDR3 is 12 residues long. The CDR3 DNA follows: TGCAGCGTTGCACAGCTATACAATGAGCAGTTCTTC. It is translated as CSVAQLYNEQFF.